This TCR beta chain was found in a study of cytomegalovirus exposure and HLA in healthy donors. Study in general: Early released data had about 80 million unique TCRs, all coming from HLA-typed donors. Regarding the study as a whole: For most subjects, TCR beta sequences were reported to predict HLA-A and HLA-B alleles with accuracy. Reports indicated that the classifier achieved high specificity and sensitivity in diagnosing cytomegalovirus status. The study had only CMV serostatus as immune exposure information.

Details on this clone: Its antigen is undetermined.

The ends lost 4 bases at V and 5 bases at J; junction bases unmatched: 4. The germline V gene has CDR1 LNHDA and CDR2 SQIVND (reference sequence). The CDR3 consists of 15 residues. Primers for the PCR totalled 60 Vbeta and 13 Jbeta. Some clones are missing from TCRdb's copy, which holds only in-frame ones; the method was immunoSEQ multiplex PCR. The sample's table shows 130,000 or so clones. The origin of this receptor is a woman in her thirties or forties in good health and CMV-seronegative. The chain is built from TRBV19 and TRBJ1-6; TRBD1 matches 8 bases. The sample comprised PBMCs. CDR3 residues: CASSTGQANNSPLHF. CDR3 nucleotides: TGTGCCAGTAGTACGGGACAGGCGAATAATTCACCCCTCCACTTT.